Shown below are 13 T cell receptor beta chains from a single sample sequenced in a study of T cell changes during pregnancy in multiple sclerosis (dated by TCRdb to the late 2010s). Receptor libraries were prepared by the immunoSEQ multiplex PCR assay. TCRdb's version of the immuneACCESS table is confined to in-frame rearrangements and falls short of the full clone set. An unresolved V gene accounts for under half of the shortfall where checked; the remainder is of unknown origin. The sample profile shows over 90,000 clones; 90% of them were found once. Clones ranked in the top ten supply roughly 0.77% of the sample. The material was peripheral blood, obtained in the second trimester of pregnancy. Every receptor here comes from a female donor in good health, enrolled as a control in a pregnancy study.

The rearrangement uses TRBV27 and TRBJ2-7, with D possibly being TRBD2 (6 bases). V lost 3 bases, J lost 0 bases, and 15 bases lay in between. CDR1 and CDR2 from the germline V gene are MNHEY and SMNVEV (reference sequence). This CDR3 has 16 amino acids. Written as DNA, the CDR3 is TGTGCCAGCAGTTTTCGTGGGGCGGGAAGCTCCTACGAGCAGTACTTC. Translated, it gives CASSFRGAGSSYEQYF.

The gene calls are TRBV15 and TRBJ2-7; 8 bases align to TRBD2. In germline, CDR1 is LNHNV, CDR2 YYDKDF (reference sequence). The CDR3 has 15 residues. V lost 3 bases and J lost 4; bases outside the gene matches: 8. This chain's CDR3 is CATSSYGGAQYEQYF. The CDR3 DNA sequence: TGTGCCACCAGCAGTTACGGGGGGGCGCAATACGAGCAGTACTTC.

The gene calls are TRBV19 and TRBJ1-2; TRBD1 aligns across 7 bases. This CDR3 comprises 18 residues. V was clipped by 3 bases and J by 4 bases; unmatched bases: 17. Germline V CDR1 and CDR2: LNHDA, SQIVND (reference sequence). DNA of the CDR3: TGTGCCAGTAGTATCCTGGGGACAGCTGTACCTTTTGGCTATGGCTACACCTTC. Residues: CASSILGTAVPFGYGYTF.

A single count supports this clone. The chain uses TRBV28 and TRBJ1-1; a possible D gene is TRBD1 (6 bases). Per germline, CDR1 MDHEN and CDR2 SYDVKM. The CDR3 is made up of 18 amino acids. V shed 3 bases and J shed 1 base, with 21 bases lying between them. This CDR3 is CASSFGRGVGVKNTEAFF. The CDR3 DNA reads as TGTGCCAGCAGTTTCGGCAGGGGAGTAGGGGTTAAGAACACTGAAGCTTTCTTT. The full variable domain, with the rest looked up from reference TRBV28 and TRBJ1-1, is DVKVTQSSRYLVKRTGEKVFLECVQDMDHENMFWYRQDPGLGLRLIYFSYDVKMKEKGDIPEGYSVSREKKERFSLILESASTNQTSMYLCASSFGRGVGVKNTEAFFGQGTRLTVV.

The genes are TRBV10-2 and TRBJ2-4; TRBD1 matches 7 bases. In germline, CDR1 is WSHSY, CDR2 SAAADI. The CDR3 is 15 amino acids. J lost 6 bases, V lost 6 bases, and 11 bases had no gene match. CDR3 amino acids: CASRSNTGAGNIQYF. The CDR3 DNA follows: TGCGCCAGCAGATCTAATACAGGGGCAGGAAACATTCAGTACTTC.

In DNA, the CDR3 is TGCGCCAGCAGCCAGGAGTTAGCGGAGCCGACCTACGAGCAGTACTTC. Its protein is CASSQELAEPTYEQYF. V usage is TRBV4-3 and J usage is TRBJ2-7, with TRBD2 as a possible D gene (6 bases). Germline assignment: CDR1 LGHNA and CDR2 YSLEER. V lost 3 bases to trimming and J lost 2 bases, with 17 bases between them. The CDR3 spans 16 residues.

The J gene is TRBJ1-2, the V gene TRBV30; 8 bases are shared with TRBD1. With V trimmed by 3 bases and J by 4 bases, 7 bases remained unmatched. From germline, CDR1 is GTSNPN and CDR2 SVGIG (reference sequence). The CDR3 length is 14 residues. The CDR3 sequence is CAWSQGARAYGYTF. DNA for the CDR3: TGTGCCTGGAGCCAGGGGGCGCGGGCCTATGGCTACACCTTC.

This clone appeared a single time. The chain joins TRBV28 to TRBJ1-2; 9 bases map to TRBD1. Germline lookup yields CDR1 MDHEN and CDR2 SYDVKM. The CDR3 runs to 14 residues. V lost 6 bases to trimming and J lost 7 bases; unmatched junction nucleotides: 9. DNA of the CDR3: TGTGCCAGCAGCTATGGGACAGGGTTCCGTGGCTACACCTTC. As protein: CASSYGTGFRGYTF.

The chain uses TRBV7-9 and TRBJ2-1; the D is unclear. The germline gives CDR1 SEHNR, CDR2 FQNEAQ (reference sequence). Trimming took 5 bases from V and 8 from J, leaving 10 bases between them. The length of the CDR3 is 12 residues. The CDR3 is CASSVTGYEQFF. CDR3 DNA: TGTGCCAGCAGCGTGACTGGATATGAGCAGTTCTTC.

The chain combines TRBV5-5 with TRBJ2-5, with 8 nucleotides matching TRBD1. Germline loops: CDR1 SGHKS, CDR2 YYEKEE (reference sequence). Germline trimming cut 2 bases from V and 5 bases from J; bases unmatched to any gene: 17. This CDR3 region has 18 residues. CDR3 bases: TGTGCCAGCAGCTTAAGCGTCGCGACAGGGGCATTCGGGGAGACCCAGTACTTC. It specifies CASSLSVATGAFGETQYF.

The rearrangement links TRBV19 to TRBJ2-3; 10 bases map to TRBD2. J lost 0 bases, V lost 8 bases, and 5 bases had no gene match. The CDR3 consists of 15 residues. Germline V gene data show CDR1 as LNHDA and CDR2 as SQIVND (reference sequence). The CDR3 is CASPGTSDSTDTQYF. The DNA of the CDR3 is TGTGCCAGTCCCGGGACTAGCGATAGCACAGATACGCAGTATTTT.

This clone was found a few times. The CDR3 here is CASSPPFRVAGPRDEQFF. CDR3 DNA sequence: TGTGCCAGCAGCCCCCCGTTCCGAGTAGCGGGTCCTAGGGATGAGCAGTTCTTC. The chain couples TRBV7-9 to TRBJ2-1; TRBD2 matches 7 bases. Per germline, CDR1 SEHNR and CDR2 FQNEAQ (reference sequence). CDR3 size: 18 residues. V gave up 5 bases and J gave up 8 bases; unmatched junction bases: 21.

V and J are TRBV5-1 and TRBJ1-4; D uncertain. Deletions cut 3 bases from V and 6 bases from J, with 9 bases between. The CDR3 runs to 13 residues. Germline assignment: CDR1 SGHRS and CDR2 YFSETQ. The CDR3 loop reads CASSSRIDEKLFF. The CDR3 DNA reads as TGCGCCAGCAGCTCGAGAATCGATGAAAAACTGTTTTTT.